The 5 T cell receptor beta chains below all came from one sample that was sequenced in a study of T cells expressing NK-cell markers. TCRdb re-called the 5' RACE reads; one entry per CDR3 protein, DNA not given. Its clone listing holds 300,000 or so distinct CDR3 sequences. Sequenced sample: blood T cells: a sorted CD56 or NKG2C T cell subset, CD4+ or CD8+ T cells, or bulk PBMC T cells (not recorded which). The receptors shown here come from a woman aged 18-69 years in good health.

CDR3 sequence: CAISGPGEGTEAFF. The chain couples TRBV10-3 to TRBJ1-1. In germline, CDR1 is ENHRY, CDR2 SYGVKD. The CDR3 covers 14 residues.

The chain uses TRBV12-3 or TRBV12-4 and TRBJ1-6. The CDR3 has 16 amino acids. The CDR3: CASSLSGESYNSPLHF.

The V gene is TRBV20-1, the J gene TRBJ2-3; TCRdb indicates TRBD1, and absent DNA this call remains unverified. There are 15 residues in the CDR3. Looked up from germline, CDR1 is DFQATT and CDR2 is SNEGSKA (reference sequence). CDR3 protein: CSATHPGTRTDTQYF.

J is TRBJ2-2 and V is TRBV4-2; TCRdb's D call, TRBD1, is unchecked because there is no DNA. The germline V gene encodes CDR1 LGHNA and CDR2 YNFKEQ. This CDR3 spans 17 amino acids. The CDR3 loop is CASSQDQGTTHTGELFF.

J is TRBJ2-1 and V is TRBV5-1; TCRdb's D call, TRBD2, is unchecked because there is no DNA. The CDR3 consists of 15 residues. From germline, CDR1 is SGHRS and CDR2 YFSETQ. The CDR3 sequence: CASSMTSGGWYEQFF.